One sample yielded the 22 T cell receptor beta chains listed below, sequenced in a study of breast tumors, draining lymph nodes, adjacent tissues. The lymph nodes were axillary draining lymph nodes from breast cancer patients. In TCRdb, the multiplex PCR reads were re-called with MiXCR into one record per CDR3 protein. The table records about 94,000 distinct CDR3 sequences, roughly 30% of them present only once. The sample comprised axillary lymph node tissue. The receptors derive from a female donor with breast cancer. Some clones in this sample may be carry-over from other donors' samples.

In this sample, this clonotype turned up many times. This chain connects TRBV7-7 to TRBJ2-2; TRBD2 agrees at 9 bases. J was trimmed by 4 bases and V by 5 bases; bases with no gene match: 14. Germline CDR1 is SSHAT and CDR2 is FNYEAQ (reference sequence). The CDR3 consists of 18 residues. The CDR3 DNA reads TGTGCCAGCAGCCGCGGCGAATTAGCGGGAGATGGCACCGGGGAGCTGTTTTTT. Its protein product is CASSRGELAGDGTGELFF.

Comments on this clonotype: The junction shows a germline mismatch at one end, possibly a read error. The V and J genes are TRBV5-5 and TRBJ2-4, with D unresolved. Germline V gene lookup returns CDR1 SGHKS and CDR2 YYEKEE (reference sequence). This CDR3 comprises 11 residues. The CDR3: CASAMGNIRYF. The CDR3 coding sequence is TGTGCCAGCGCCATGGGAAACATTCGGTACTTC.

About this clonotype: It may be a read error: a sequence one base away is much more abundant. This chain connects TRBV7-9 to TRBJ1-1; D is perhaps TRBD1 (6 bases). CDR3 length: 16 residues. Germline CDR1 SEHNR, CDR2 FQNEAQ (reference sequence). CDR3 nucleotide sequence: TGTGCCAGCAGCTCGGACTCTGGGACATGGAACGCTGAAGCTTTCTTT. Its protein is CASSSDSGTWNAEAFF.

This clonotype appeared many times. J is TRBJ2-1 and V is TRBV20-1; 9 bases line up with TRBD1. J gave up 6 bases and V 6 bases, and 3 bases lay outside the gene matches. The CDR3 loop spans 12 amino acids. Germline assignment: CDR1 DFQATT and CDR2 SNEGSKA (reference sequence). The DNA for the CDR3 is TGCAGTGCGTGGGACAGGGTCAATGAGCAGTTCTTC. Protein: CSAWDRVNEQFF.

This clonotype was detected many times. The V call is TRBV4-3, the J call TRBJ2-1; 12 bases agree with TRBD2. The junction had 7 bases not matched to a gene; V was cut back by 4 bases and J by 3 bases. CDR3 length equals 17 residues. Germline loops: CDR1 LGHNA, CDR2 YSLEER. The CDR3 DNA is TGCGCCAGCAGCCCCCTGACTAGCGGGAGCTACTACAATGAGCAGTTCTTC. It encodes CASSPLTSGSYYNEQFF.

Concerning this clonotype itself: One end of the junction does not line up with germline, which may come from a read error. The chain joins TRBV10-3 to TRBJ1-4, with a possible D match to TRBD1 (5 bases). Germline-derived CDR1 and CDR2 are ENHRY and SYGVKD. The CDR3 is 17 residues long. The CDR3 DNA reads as TGTGCCGTCAGCGACCGACATAAGGGGCGGTTGGATGAAAGACTGTTTTTT. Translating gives CAVSDRHKGRLDERLFF.

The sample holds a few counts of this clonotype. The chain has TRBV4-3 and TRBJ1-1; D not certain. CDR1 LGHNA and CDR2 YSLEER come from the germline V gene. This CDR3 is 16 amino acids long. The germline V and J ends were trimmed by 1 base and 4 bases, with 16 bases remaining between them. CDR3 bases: TGCGCCAGCAGCCAAGTGTATTCGTCCTGGGGCACTGAAGCTTTCTTT. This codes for CASSQVYSSWGTEAFF.

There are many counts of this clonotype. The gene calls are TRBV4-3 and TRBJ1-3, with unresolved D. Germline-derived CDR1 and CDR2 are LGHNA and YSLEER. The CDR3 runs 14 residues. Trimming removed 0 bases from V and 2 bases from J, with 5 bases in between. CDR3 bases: TGCGCCAGCAGCCAAGATAAAGCTGGAAACACCATATATTTT. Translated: CASSQDKAGNTIYF.

This CDR3 is CSAAGVHPHEQYF. CDR3 nucleotides: TGCAGTGCCGCGGGAGTACATCCCCACGAGCAGTACTTC. The gene calls are TRBV20-1 and TRBJ2-7; 7 bases are shared with TRBD2. The germline V gene has CDR1 DFQATT and CDR2 SNEGSKA (reference sequence). V shed 6 bases and J 5 bases; nucleotides not matched to a gene: 10. This CDR3 has 13 amino acids.

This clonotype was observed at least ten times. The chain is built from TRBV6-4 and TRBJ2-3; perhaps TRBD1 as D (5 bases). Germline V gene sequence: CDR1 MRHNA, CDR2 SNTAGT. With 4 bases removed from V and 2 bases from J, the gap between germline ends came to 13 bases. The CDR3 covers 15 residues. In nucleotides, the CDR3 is TGTGCCAGCAGTGTCCAGGGTTTCTCCACAGATACGCAGTATTTT. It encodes CASSVQGFSTDTQYF.

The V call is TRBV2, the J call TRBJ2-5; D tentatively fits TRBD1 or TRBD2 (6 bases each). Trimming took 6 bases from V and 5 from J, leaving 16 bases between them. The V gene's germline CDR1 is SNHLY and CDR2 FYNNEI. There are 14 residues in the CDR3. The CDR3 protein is CASRPGAEWETQYF. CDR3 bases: TGTGCCAGCAGGCCGGGGGCGGAGTGGGAGACCCAGTACTTC.

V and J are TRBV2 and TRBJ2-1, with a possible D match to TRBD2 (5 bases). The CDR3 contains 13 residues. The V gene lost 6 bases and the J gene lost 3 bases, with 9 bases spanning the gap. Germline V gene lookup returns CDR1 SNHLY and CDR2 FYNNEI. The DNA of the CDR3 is TGTGCCAGCAGCTCCGGGATCTACAATGAGCAGTTCTTC. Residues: CASSSGIYNEQFF. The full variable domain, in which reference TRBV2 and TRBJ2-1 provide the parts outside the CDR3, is EPEVTQTPSHQVTQMGQEVILRCVPISNHLYFYWYRQILGQKVEFLVSFYNNEISEKSEIFDDQFSVERPDGSNFTLKIRSTKLEDSAMYFCASSSGIYNEQFFGPGTRLTVL.

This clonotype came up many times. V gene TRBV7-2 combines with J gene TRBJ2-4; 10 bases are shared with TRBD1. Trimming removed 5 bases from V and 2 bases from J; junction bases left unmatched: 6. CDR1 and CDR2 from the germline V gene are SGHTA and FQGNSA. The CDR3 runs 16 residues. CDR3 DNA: TGTGCCAGCAGCCCCGGGACAGGGGTTCCCAAAAACATTCAGTACTTC. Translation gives CASSPGTGVPKNIQYF.

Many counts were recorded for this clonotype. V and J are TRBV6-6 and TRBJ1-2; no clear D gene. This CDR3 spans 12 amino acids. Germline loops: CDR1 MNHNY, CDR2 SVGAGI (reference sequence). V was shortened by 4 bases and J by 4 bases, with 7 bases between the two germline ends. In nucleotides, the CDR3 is TGTGCCAGCAGTTTCGACACCTATGGCTACACCTTC. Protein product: CASSFDTYGYTF.

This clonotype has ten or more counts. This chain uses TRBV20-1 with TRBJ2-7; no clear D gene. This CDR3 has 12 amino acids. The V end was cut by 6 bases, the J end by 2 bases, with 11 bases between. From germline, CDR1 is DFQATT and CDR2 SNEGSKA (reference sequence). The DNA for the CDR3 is TGCAGTGCCCATATTGGGACCTACGAGCAGTACTTC. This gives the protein CSAHIGTYEQYF.

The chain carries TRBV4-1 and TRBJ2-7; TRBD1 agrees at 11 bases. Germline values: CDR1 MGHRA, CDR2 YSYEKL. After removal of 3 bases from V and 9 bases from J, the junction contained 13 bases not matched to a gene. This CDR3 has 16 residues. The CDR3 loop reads CASSQRGQGVRGWQYF. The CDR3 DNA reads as TGCGCCAGCAGCCAGAGGGGACAGGGGGTCCGGGGGTGGCAGTACTTC.

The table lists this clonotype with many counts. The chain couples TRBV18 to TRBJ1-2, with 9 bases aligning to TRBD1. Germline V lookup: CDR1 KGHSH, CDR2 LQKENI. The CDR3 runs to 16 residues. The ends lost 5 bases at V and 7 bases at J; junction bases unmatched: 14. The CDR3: CASSTSGTGRKPGYTF. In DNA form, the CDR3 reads TGTGCCAGCTCAACCTCCGGGACAGGGAGAAAACCTGGCTACACCTTC.

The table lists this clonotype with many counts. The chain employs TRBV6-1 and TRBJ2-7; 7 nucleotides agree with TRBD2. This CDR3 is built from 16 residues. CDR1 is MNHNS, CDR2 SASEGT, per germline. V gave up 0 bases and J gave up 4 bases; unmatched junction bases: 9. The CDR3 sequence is CASSEALPRAGYEQYF. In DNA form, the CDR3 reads TGTGCCAGCAGTGAAGCGCTCCCCCGAGCGGGATACGAGCAGTACTTC.

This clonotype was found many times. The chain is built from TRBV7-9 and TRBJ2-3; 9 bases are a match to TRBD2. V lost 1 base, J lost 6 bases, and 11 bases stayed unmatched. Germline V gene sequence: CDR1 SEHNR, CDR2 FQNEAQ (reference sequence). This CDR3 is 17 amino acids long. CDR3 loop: CASSLGGLARGGDTQYF. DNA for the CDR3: TGTGCCAGCAGCTTAGGTGGACTAGCGAGAGGGGGGGATACGCAGTATTTT. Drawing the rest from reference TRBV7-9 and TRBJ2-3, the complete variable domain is DTGVSQNPRHKITKRGQNVTFRCDPISEHNRLYWYRQTLGQGPEFLTYFQNEAQLEKSRLLSDRFSAERPKGSFSTLEIQRTEQGDSAMYLCASSLGGLARGGDTQYFGPGTRLTVL.

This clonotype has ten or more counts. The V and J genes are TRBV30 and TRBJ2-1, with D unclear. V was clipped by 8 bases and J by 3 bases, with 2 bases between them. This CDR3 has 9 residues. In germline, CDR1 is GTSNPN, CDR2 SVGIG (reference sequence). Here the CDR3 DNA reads TGTGCCCGCTACAATGAGCAGTTCTTC. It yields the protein CARYNEQFF.

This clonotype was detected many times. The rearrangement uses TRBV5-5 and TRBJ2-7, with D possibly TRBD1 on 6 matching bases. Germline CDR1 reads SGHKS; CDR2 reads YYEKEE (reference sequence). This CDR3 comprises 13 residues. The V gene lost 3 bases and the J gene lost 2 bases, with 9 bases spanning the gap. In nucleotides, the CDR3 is TGTGCCAGCAGCTCTGGACAGCCCTACGAGCAGTACTTC. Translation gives CASSSGQPYEQYF. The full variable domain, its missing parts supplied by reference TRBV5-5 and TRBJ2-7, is DAGVTQSPTHLIKTRGQQVTLRCSPISGHKSVSWYQQVLGQGPQFIFQYYEKEERGRGNFPDRFSARQFPNYSSELNVNALLLGDSALYLCASSSGQPYEQYFGPGTRLTVT.

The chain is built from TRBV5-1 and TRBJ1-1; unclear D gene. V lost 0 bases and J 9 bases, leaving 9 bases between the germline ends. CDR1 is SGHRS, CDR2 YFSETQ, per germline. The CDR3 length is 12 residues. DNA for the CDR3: TGCGCCAGCAGCTTGGGCGGCAGACAAGCTTTCTTT. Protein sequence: CASSLGGRQAFF. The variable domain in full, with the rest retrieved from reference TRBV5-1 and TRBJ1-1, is KAGVTQTPRYLIKTRGQQVTLSCSPISGHRSVSWYQQTPGQGLQFLFEYFSETQRNKGNFPGRFSGRQFSNSRSEMNVSTLELGDSALYLCASSLGGRQAFFGQGTRLTVV.